The rows below give T cell receptor beta chains drawn from one sample of a study of vaccination and CD4 T cells after COVID-19. TCRdb re-analysed the PCR reads in MiXCR, keeping a single row per CDR3 protein. This sample has fewer than 15,000 distinct CDR3 sequences, with approximately 61% found just once. No antigen is known for these receptors. Specimen: CD4+ T cells from blood, cultured in vitro, collected before SARS-CoV-2 vaccination. All receptors derive from a human donor who had recovered from COVID-19. Both conserved end residues are part of each CDR3. Each record gives: CDR3 length, V gene, J gene, D gene, CDR3 protein. The D gene is left open where the match is weak.

>15|TRBV2|TRBJ1-6|TRBD1
CASRGVTGGNSPLHF
>13|TRBV20-1|TRBJ1-2|-
CSGVGGANYGYTF
>13|TRBV29-1|TRBJ2-5|TRBD1
CSVGQGAKETQYF
>17|TRBV7-2|TRBJ2-2|TRBD2
CASSLALAGGFTGELFF
>14|TRBV20-1|TRBJ1-1|TRBD1
CSAMGQGMYTEAFF
>13|TRBV6-1|TRBJ1-1|-
CASSKGQNTEAFF
>14|TRBV5-4|TRBJ1-1|TRBD1
CASSSGTASGEAFF
>15|TRBV15|TRBJ2-5|-
CATSRPPGLQETQYF
>12|TRBV6-2/TRBV6-3|TRBJ1-1|-
CASSRPRLEPFF
>14|TRBV25-1|TRBJ2-2|-
CASSEVGNTGELFF
>12|TRBV7-2|TRBJ1-2|TRBD1
CASSQDRAGYTF
>12|TRBV29-1|TRBJ1-5|-
CSVSLGNQPQHF
>14|TRBV20-1|TRBJ1-4|TRBD1
CSVSTGTVREKLFF
>19|TRBV6-1|TRBJ1-5|-
CASSEVRFRGGWGRQPQHF
>15|TRBV7-6|TRBJ2-3|-
CASSLNREGVDTQYF
>12|TRBV10-3|TRBJ2-2|-
CAIGTETGELFF
>14|TRBV7-3|TRBJ1-1|-
CASSFHPRDTEAFF
>13|TRBV6-1|TRBJ2-7|-
CASWRSDNYEQYF
>14|TRBV7-2|TRBJ1-6|-
CASSLSRGNSPLHF
>15|TRBV27|TRBJ2-2|TRBD1
CASSVTQGASGELFF
>14|TRBV4-3|TRBJ2-1|-
CASSQVLTYNEQFF
>14|TRBV5-4|TRBJ1-1|-
CASSSIEQGTEAFF
>14|TRBV6-1|TRBJ1-1|TRBD1
CASRQDRGNTEAFF
>11|TRBV20-1|TRBJ2-5|-
CSAALKETQYF
>17|TRBV27|TRBJ1-5|TRBD1
CASSARTGGLSNQPQHF
>16|TRBV20-1|TRBJ1-5|TRBD1
CSASPRGQGESQPQHF
>15|TRBV6-1|TRBJ1-2|TRBD1
CASTPRRGQNYGYTF
>16|TRBV20-1|TRBJ1-6|-
CSARQSSSSYNSPLHF
>13|TRBV27|TRBJ1-1|-
CASSLSQGTEAFF
>14|TRBV7-9|TRBJ1-3|-
CASSAGGSGNTIYF
>16|TRBV6-1|TRBJ1-6|-
CASSRRGARYNSPLHF
>16|TRBV7-3|TRBJ1-1|-
CASSPGPSPHGTEAFF
>11|TRBV6-5|TRBJ1-1|-
CASSYQAGAFF
>14|TRBV5-1|TRBJ1-2|TRBD1
CASSSTGGNYGYTF
>14|TRBV7-9|TRBJ2-5|TRBD1
CASSGQGVQETQYF
>16|TRBV20-1|TRBJ1-6|TRBD1
CSARVRQGAGYSPLHF
>14|TRBV20-1|TRBJ1-1|TRBD1
CSADARTGDTEAFF
>15|TRBV4-1|TRBJ1-2|-
CASSPGPDINYGYTF
>12|TRBV10-3|TRBJ1-3|-
CATEGSGNTIYF
>15|TRBV28|TRBJ1-6|-
CASSFLVGDGSPLHF
>13|TRBV20-1|TRBJ1-1|-
CSAWDGLYTEAFF
>14|TRBV25-1|TRBJ1-2|-
CASSEYSPGAGYTF
>18|TRBV4-2|TRBJ2-2|TRBD2
CASSPLRLAETNTGELFF
>16|TRBV20-1|TRBJ1-1|TRBD1
CSARGQGDRGRTEAFF
>16|TRBV27|TRBJ2-2|TRBD2
CASSSTGTSGSGELFF
>15|TRBV4-1|TRBJ1-1|-
CASSLLAERNTEAFF
>14|TRBV11-2|TRBJ1-2|-
CASSLEWTAYGYTF
>18|TRBV7-2|TRBJ2-5|TRBD2
CASSSRRSSGGDQETQYF
>17|TRBV6-5|TRBJ1-5|TRBD1
CASSYTPTGTVRQPQHF
>15|TRBV7-2|TRBJ2-1|-
CASSLARLGDPEQFF
>15|TRBV20-1|TRBJ1-2|TRBD1
CSATTGTDKNYGYTF
>16|TRBV20-1|TRBJ2-7|TRBD2
CSAGGRGASGSYEQYF
>14|TRBV20-1|TRBJ2-3|TRBD2
CSARTSGSPDTQYF
>16|TRBV27|TRBJ1-1|TRBD1
CASSFRTGIMNTEAFF
>14|TRBV20-1|TRBJ1-1|TRBD1
CSAEVRDRGTEAFF
>14|TRBV19|TRBJ2-1|TRBD1
CASQDRGSYNEQFF
>15|TRBV23-1|TRBJ2-7|-
CASSQPKGDSYEQYF
>14|TRBV7-8|TRBJ2-5|-
CASSLNGRGETQYF
>16|TRBV6-1|TRBJ2-2|TRBD2
CASSAQLAGDNGELFF